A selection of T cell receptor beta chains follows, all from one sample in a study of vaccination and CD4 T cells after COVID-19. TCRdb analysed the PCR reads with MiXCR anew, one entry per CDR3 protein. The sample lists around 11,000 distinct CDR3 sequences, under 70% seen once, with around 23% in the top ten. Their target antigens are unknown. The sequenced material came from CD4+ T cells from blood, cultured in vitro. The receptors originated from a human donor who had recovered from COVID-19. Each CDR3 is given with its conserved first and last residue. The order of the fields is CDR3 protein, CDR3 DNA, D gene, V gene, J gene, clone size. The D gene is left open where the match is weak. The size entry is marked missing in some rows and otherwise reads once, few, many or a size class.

CASSLVGSGSYEQYF	TGTGCCAGCAGCTTGGTCGGTAGCGGATCCTACGAGCAGTACTTC	NA	TRBV7-9	TRBJ2-7	NA
CASSSGTENQPQHF	TGTGCCAGCAGCTCCGGGACCGAAAATCAGCCCCAGCATTTT	NA	TRBV7-9	TRBJ1-5	NA
CASSVGQGGSAFF	TGCGCCAGCAGCGTGGGACAGGGGGGGAGCGCTTTCTTT	TRBD1	TRBV5-1	TRBJ1-1	NA
CASSIASNQPQHF	TGCGCCAGCAGCATTGCTTCCAATCAGCCCCAGCATTTT	NA	TRBV10-1	TRBJ1-5	few
CASNLRQASSYEQYF	TGTGCCAGCAACCTCAGACAGGCAAGCTCCTACGAGCAGTACTTC	NA	TRBV14	TRBJ2-7	NA
CASSLGGGTGSSYNEQFF	TGTGCCAGCAGCTTGGGGGGCGGGACAGGGAGCTCCTACAATGAGCAGTTCTTC	TRBD1	TRBV5-4	TRBJ2-1	once
CASSIHREYGYTF	TGTGCCAGCAGCATTCACAGGGAATATGGCTACACCTTC	NA	TRBV7-9	TRBJ1-2	NA
CASSDFGLRAEAFF	TGTGCCAGCAGTGATTTCGGCCTCAGGGCTGAAGCTTTCTTT	NA	TRBV6-1	TRBJ1-1	medium-sized
CASSLGQGSLGYTF	TGTGCCAGCAGCTTGGGGCAGGGGTCGCTTGGCTACACCTTC	NA	TRBV7-2	TRBJ1-2	NA
CASSPGRGAYEQYF	TGCGCCAGCAGCCCCGGGAGGGGGGCCTACGAGCAGTACTTC	TRBD2	TRBV23-1	TRBJ2-7	NA
CASNRDAYGYTF	TGTGCCAGCAACCGGGACGCCTATGGCTACACCTTC	NA	TRBV2	TRBJ1-2	NA
CASSQSLLRGLNQPQHF	TGCGCCAGCAGTCAATCGTTACTGAGGGGACTCAATCAACCCCAGCATTTT	NA	TRBV23-1	TRBJ1-5	NA
CASSLSWASDTQYF	TGTGCCAGCAGCTTATCTTGGGCCTCGGATACGCAGTATTTT	NA	TRBV7-3	TRBJ2-3	once
CSASNGGRGDTEAFF	TGCAGTGCTAGTAATGGGGGGAGAGGAGACACTGAAGCTTTCTTT	NA	TRBV20-1	TRBJ1-1	NA
CASSTLRDSEAFF	TGTGCCAGCAGTACACTCCGGGACAGTGAAGCTTTCTTT	TRBD1	TRBV2	TRBJ1-1	once
CASSLGPGYTEAFF	TGTGCCAGCAGTTTAGGCCCTGGGTACACTGAAGCTTTCTTT	NA	TRBV12-3/TRBV12-4	TRBJ1-1	NA
CSARVFGKGGADTEAFF	TGCAGTGCTAGAGTATTTGGTAAAGGGGGCGCGGACACTGAAGCTTTCTTT	TRBD1	TRBV20-1	TRBJ1-1	NA
CASSLVLAGTKDNEQFF	TGTGCCAGCAGCTTAGTGCTAGCGGGGACGAAAGACAATGAGCAGTTCTTC	TRBD2	TRBV7-6	TRBJ2-1	NA
CASSGTVGGYTF	TGTGCCAGCAGTGGGACAGTAGGTGGCTACACCTTC	NA	TRBV25-1	TRBJ1-2	NA
CASSKWRVSGNTIYF	TGTGCCAGCAGCAAATGGAGGGTTTCTGGAAACACCATATATTTT	NA	TRBV21-1	TRBJ1-3	NA
CASSQVGLGRYGYTF	TGTGCCAGCAGTCAGGTCGGACTGGGGCGCTATGGCTACACCTTC	NA	TRBV2	TRBJ1-2	NA
CSAKAGGDTQYF	TGCAGTGCTAAAGCGGGAGGGGATACGCAGTATTTT	TRBD2	TRBV20-1	TRBJ2-3	NA
CSAREWVGSETQYF	TGCAGTGCTAGAGAGTGGGTCGGTTCGGAGACCCAGTACTTC	NA	TRBV20-1	TRBJ2-5	NA
CASSGGLSSYNEQFF	TGTGCCAGCAGTGGGGGACTAAGCTCCTACAATGAGCAGTTCTTC	TRBD2	TRBV6-1	TRBJ2-1	few
CSASRAGASTDTQYF	TGCAGTGCTTCTAGAGCGGGAGCTAGCACAGATACGCAGTATTTT	TRBD2	TRBV20-1	TRBJ2-3	once
CASSFDGNQPQHF	TGTGCCAGCAGTTTCGATGGTAATCAGCCCCAGCATTTT	NA	TRBV27	TRBJ1-5	NA
CSARTDCTEAFF	TGCAGTGCTAGGACGGATTGCACTGAAGCTTTCTTT	NA	TRBV20-1	TRBJ1-1	once
CSARDIGQGAYNEQFF	TGCAGTGCTAGAGATATCGGACAGGGGGCCTACAATGAGCAGTTCTTC	TRBD1	TRBV20-1	TRBJ2-1	medium-sized
CASSLGYTYNEQFF	TGTGCCAGCAGTTTAGGCTACACCTACAATGAGCAGTTCTTC	NA	TRBV27	TRBJ2-1	NA
CSAGKTGSTGTQYF	TGCAGTGCTGGCAAGACAGGGAGCACAGGTACGCAGTATTTT	TRBD1	TRBV20-1	TRBJ2-3	NA
CASRPRQVSYEQYF	TGTGCCAGCAGGCCCAGACAGGTCTCCTACGAGCAGTACTTC	NA	TRBV27	TRBJ2-7	NA
CASSFAPGGEETQYF	TGCGCCAGCAGCTTTGCCCCAGGGGGCGAAGAGACCCAGTACTTC	TRBD1	TRBV5-1	TRBJ2-5	NA
CSGGRDPGTQYF	TGCAGTGGCGGAAGGGACCCTGGGACCCAGTACTTC	NA	TRBV20-1	TRBJ2-5	few
CSASPHSRDRVNQPQHF	TGCAGTGCTTCCCCCCATAGCCGGGACAGGGTCAATCAGCCCCAGCATTTT	TRBD1	TRBV20-1	TRBJ1-5	few
CASSHLSAGAKNIQYF	TGTGCCAGCAGCCACCTGTCAGCGGGAGCCAAAAACATTCAGTACTTC	NA	TRBV11-2	TRBJ2-4	NA
CSARDRVKGNQPQHF	TGCAGTGCTAGAGACAGGGTTAAAGGCAATCAGCCCCAGCATTTT	NA	TRBV20-1	TRBJ1-5	NA
CSALRESNEQYF	TGCAGTGCTCTCAGAGAATCGAACGAGCAGTACTTC	NA	TRBV20-1	TRBJ2-7	NA
CASSTLRDPYEQYF	TGTGCCAGCAGTACACTCCGGGACCCCTACGAGCAGTACTTC	NA	TRBV27	TRBJ2-7	NA
CASSQVTGQGDHGYTF	TGTGCCAGCAGCCAAGTTACGGGACAGGGGGATCATGGCTACACCTTC	TRBD1	TRBV4-2	TRBJ1-2	NA
CASSYSRGGKNIQYF	TGTGCCAGCAGTTACTCACGTGGGGGGAAAAACATTCAGTACTTC	NA	TRBV6-5	TRBJ2-4	NA
CATSRDYVGTQYF	TGTGCCACCAGCAGAGATTATGTAGGGACCCAGTACTTC	NA	TRBV15	TRBJ2-5	NA
CASSEVPGNYGYTF	TGTGCCAGCAGTGAAGTGCCAGGCAACTATGGCTACACCTTC	NA	TRBV6-1	TRBJ1-2	few
CASGKLAGGSTDTQYF	TGTGCCAGCGGAAAACTAGCGGGGGGAAGCACAGATACGCAGTATTTT	TRBD2	TRBV27	TRBJ2-3	NA
CSALGVHSGNTIYF	TGCAGTGCCTTGGGGGTCCACTCTGGAAACACCATATATTTT	NA	TRBV20-1	TRBJ1-3	NA
CSARDLGLSSTQYF	TGCAGTGCTAGAGATCTCGGCCTGTCCTCGACCCAGTACTTC	NA	TRBV20-1	TRBJ2-5	NA
CASSLASSKETQYF	TGTGCCAGCAGCTTAGCCAGTAGCAAGGAGACCCAGTACTTC	NA	TRBV11-3	TRBJ2-5	NA
CAIGTSGGHEQFF	TGTGCCATTGGGACTAGCGGGGGTCATGAGCAGTTCTTC	TRBD2	TRBV10-3	TRBJ2-1	few
CASSRDGDQPQHF	TGTGCCAGTAGTCGCGACGGAGACCAGCCCCAGCATTTT	NA	TRBV19	TRBJ1-5	NA
CSASSRGGGFHTF	TGCAGTGCTAGCAGCCGCGGGGGCGGATTCCACACCTTC	NA	TRBV20-1	TRBJ1-2	NA
CASSLSPLRGYNEQFF	TGTGCCAGCAGCTTATCCCCCTTAAGGGGCTACAATGAGCAGTTCTTC	NA	TRBV7-8	TRBJ2-1	NA
CASTPDWSSDTQYF	TGTGCCAGCACCCCCGACTGGAGTTCAGATACGCAGTATTTT	NA	TRBV6-1	TRBJ2-3	NA
CASSHGGSSQFF	TGTGCCAGCAGCCACGGGGGGTCTTCCCAGTTCTTC	TRBD2	TRBV7-6	TRBJ2-1	NA
CASSLLLMTGELFF	TGTGCCAGCAGCTTATTGCTTATGACCGGGGAGCTGTTTTTT	NA	TRBV7-2	TRBJ2-2	few